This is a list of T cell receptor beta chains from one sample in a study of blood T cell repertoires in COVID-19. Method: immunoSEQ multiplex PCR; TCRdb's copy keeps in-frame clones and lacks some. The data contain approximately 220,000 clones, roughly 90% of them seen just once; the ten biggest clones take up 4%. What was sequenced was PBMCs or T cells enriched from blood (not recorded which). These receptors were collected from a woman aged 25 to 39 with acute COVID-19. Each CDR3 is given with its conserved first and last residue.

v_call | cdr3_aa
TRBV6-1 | CASSDRLAGAYNEQFF
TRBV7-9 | CASSPPGARTEAFF
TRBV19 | CASSGGQNWYGYTF
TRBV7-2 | CASSPRDRYSGNTIYF
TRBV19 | CASSTGENSPLHF
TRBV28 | CASSLGRESTEAFF
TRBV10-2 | CASSESQGYYNEQFF
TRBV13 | CASSIKTSLVDEQYF
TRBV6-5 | CASSFTGGYGYTF
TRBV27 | CASSYKLVSSGANVLTF
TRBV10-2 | CASSGESASGVSNEQFF
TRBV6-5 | CASSYQPGQSYEQYF
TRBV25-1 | CASSERNRDRDYHEQYF
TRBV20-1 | CSARNLAEAFF
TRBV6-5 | CASGGGLGYGYTF
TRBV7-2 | CASSPLMGLYGYTF